One sample yielded the 23 T cell receptor beta chains listed below, sequenced in a study of cytomegalovirus exposure and HLA in healthy donors. Primers included in the PCR were 60 Vbeta and 13 Jbeta primers. TCRdb keeps only in-frame clones here, not all; method: immunoSEQ multiplex PCR. The sample consists of 150,000 or so clones, 75% to 80% of them appearing once. The sequenced sample consisted of PBMCs. The source is a male donor in good health and CMV-seronegative.

The chain has TRBV2 and TRBJ2-1; a possible D gene is TRBD2 (5 bases). The CDR3 runs 15 residues. Germline CDR1 reads SNHLY; CDR2 reads FYNNEI. Trimming left V 4 bases short and J 10 bases short, with 20 bases between. CDR3 protein: CASSGPGLARGEQFF. DNA for the CDR3: TGTGCCAGCAGTGGGCCGGGTTTAGCCCGAGGGGAGCAGTTCTTC.

The chain employs TRBV5-1 and TRBJ1-1, with a possible D match to TRBD1 (5 bases). Per germline, CDR1 SGHRS and CDR2 YFSETQ. This CDR3 has 16 residues. V shed 4 bases and J shed 3 bases, with 19 bases lying between them. CDR3 nucleotides: TGCGCCAGCAGCCACCCTATCGGAGGGGCGGACACTGAAGCTTTCTTT. Encoded protein: CASSHPIGGADTEAFF.

This clone was seen only once. The chain is built from TRBV19 and TRBJ1-6; D is uncertain. V lost 1 base to trimming and J lost 7 bases, with 11 bases between them. The CDR3 is 15 amino acids. Germline-derived CDR1 and CDR2 are LNHDA and SQIVND (reference sequence). CDR3: CASSIGGFRNSPLHF. The CDR3 DNA sequence: TGTGCCAGTAGTATAGGCGGTTTCCGGAATTCACCCCTCCACTTT. Based on the CDR3 plus reference TRBV19 and TRBJ1-6, the full variable domain is DGGITQSPKYLFRKEGQNVTLSCEQNLNHDAMYWYRQDPGQGLRLIYYSQIVNDFQKGDIAEGYSVSREKKESFPLTVTSAQKNPTAFYLCASSIGGFRNSPLHFGNGTRLTVT.

This clone was seen more than once but under ten times. This chain links TRBV5-1 with TRBJ1-4; perhaps TRBD1 as D (6 bases). V shed 3 bases and J shed 4 bases, with 13 bases lying between them. The germline V gene encodes CDR1 SGHRS and CDR2 YFSETQ. The CDR3 length is 15 residues. This chain's CDR3 is CASSSGQSYNEKLFF. The DNA for the CDR3 is TGCGCCAGCAGCTCCGGACAGTCCTATAATGAAAAACTGTTTTTT.

The V call is TRBV6-5, the J call TRBJ1-1; TRBD1 is a possible D gene (6 bases). The germline V gene encodes CDR1 MNHEY and CDR2 SVGAGI. The CDR3 is made up of 13 amino acids. Deletions cut 6 bases from V and 4 bases from J, with 12 bases between. CDR3 in DNA: TGTGCCAGCAGGCCTCGAGGGGGCACTGAAGCTTTCTTT. This translates into CASRPRGGTEAFF.

The chain carries TRBV6-5 and TRBJ1-2; 8 nucleotides align to TRBD1. The germline CDR1 and CDR2 sequences are MNHEY and SVGAGI. The trim removed 0 bases at V and 4 bases at J, leaving 4 bases unmatched. The CDR3 contains 15 residues. The CDR3: CASSYSGTGPYGYTF. CDR3 sequence (DNA): TGTGCCAGCAGTTACTCCGGGACAGGCCCCTATGGCTACACCTTC.

This clone has only a few counts. The rearrangement uses TRBV5-6 and TRBJ2-7; D might be TRBD1 or TRBD2, each matching 10 bases. V dropped 3 bases and J dropped 3 bases, with 22 bases sitting between them. Germline CDR1 is SGHDT and CDR2 is YYEEEE. The CDR3 loop spans 17 amino acids. CDR3 in DNA: TGTGCCAGCAGCTCAGGACAGGGGGTAGCGGGAGGCTACGAGCAGTACTTC. It specifies CASSSGQGVAGGYEQYF.

The chain combines TRBV11-3 with TRBJ2-7; D call uncertain. CDR1 and CDR2 (germline): SGHNT, YENEEA. V was shortened by 3 bases and J by 4 bases, with 13 bases between the two germline ends. The CDR3 extends over 14 amino acids. The CDR3 is CASSFKIPPYEQYF. The CDR3 nucleotides read TGTGCCAGCAGCTTTAAAATCCCTCCTTACGAGCAGTACTTC. Full variable domain (rest looked up from reference TRBV11-3 and TRBJ2-7): EAGVVQSPRYKIIEKKQPVAFWCNPISGHNTLYWYLQNLGQGPELLIRYENEEAVDDSQLPKDRFSAERLKGVDSTLKIQPAELGDSAVYLCASSFKIPPYEQYFGPGTRLTVT.

The V and J genes are TRBV7-8 and TRBJ1-2; 7 bases line up with TRBD1. CDR3 length: 13 residues. Germline V CDR1 and CDR2: SGHVS, FQNEAQ. V lost 6 bases to trimming and J lost 4 bases; unmatched junction nucleotides: 5. The CDR3 sequence is CASRSSGGYGYTF. The CDR3 coding sequence is TGTGCCAGCAGGTCGTCAGGGGGCTATGGCTACACCTTC. Combining the CDR3 with reference TRBV7-8 and TRBJ1-2 gives the whole variable domain GAGVSQSPRYKVAKRGQDVALRCDPISGHVSLFWYQQALGQGPEFLTYFQNEAQLDKSGLPSDRFFAERPEGSVSTLKIQRTQQEDSAVYLCASRSSGGYGYTFGSGTRLTVV.

The chain carries TRBV7-3 and TRBJ1-1; D ambiguous. The V and J ends lost 2 bases and 0 bases respectively, with 7 bases between them. CDR1 is SGHTA, CDR2 FQGTGA, per germline. The CDR3 sequence is 14 residues long. The CDR3: CASSLRRLNTEAFF. The CDR3 DNA reads as TGTGCCAGCAGCTTACGGCGGCTGAACACTGAAGCTTTCTTT.

This chain connects TRBV9 to TRBJ1-2, with a possible D match to TRBD1 (5 bases). V was clipped by 0 bases and J by 3 bases, with 12 bases between them. There are 15 residues in the CDR3. The germline V gene has CDR1 SGDLS and CDR2 YYNGEE. The CDR3 nucleotides read TGTGCCAGCAGCGTAGAGCCCCGGGGGGACTATGGCTACACCTTC. Residues: CASSVEPRGDYGYTF.

V and J are TRBV29-1 and TRBJ2-1, with a weak D call TRBD2 (5 bases). V was shortened by 0 bases and J by 5 bases, with 14 bases between the two germline ends. The CDR3 consists of 15 residues. Per the germline V gene, CDR1 is SQVTM and CDR2 is ANQGSEA. The CDR3 nucleotides are TGCAGCGTTGAAGATATGCTAGCTCCCCACAATGAGCAGTTCTTC. Translated: CSVEDMLAPHNEQFF.

J is TRBJ1-2 and V is TRBV6-6; no firm D call. Germline loops: CDR1 MNHNY, CDR2 SVGAGI (reference sequence). V gave up 3 bases and J gave up 1 base, with 9 bases separating them. The CDR3 length is 14 residues. For the CDR3, the DNA is TGTGCCAGCAGTTATGGCGGTGATAACTATGGCTACACCTTC. Translation: CASSYGGDNYGYTF.

This clone was counted a single time. This chain connects TRBV7-3 to TRBJ1-2; 7 bases agree with TRBD1. Germline V gives CDR1 SGHTA, CDR2 FQGTGA. There are 13 residues in the CDR3. V shed 5 bases and J 4 bases; nucleotides not matched to a gene: 4. The CDR3 DNA reads TGTGCCAGCAGCCTCGGGACAGCCTATGGCTACACCTTC. Translating gives CASSLGTAYGYTF.

This sequence joins TRBV12-5 and TRBJ1-2; maybe TRBD1 (5 bases). The ends were cut back, 1 base at V and 3 bases at J, with 6 bases in the middle. Germline V lookup: CDR1 LGHNT, CDR2 FRNRAP. The CDR3 has 13 amino acids. The CDR3 coding sequence is TGTGCTAGTGGTTTGGGCAGGGACTATGGCTACACCTTC. Its protein is CASGLGRDYGYTF.

This chain links TRBV7-8 with TRBJ1-1; weak D call: TRBD1 (6 bases). The CDR3 has 16 amino acids. Trimming left V 3 bases short and J 4 bases short, with 18 bases between. CDR1 and CDR2 (germline): SGHVS, FQNEAQ. The CDR3 DNA reads as TGTGCCAGCAGCTTGACCTCAGGGGCTCAGATCACTGAAGCTTTCTTT. It yields the protein CASSLTSGAQITEAFF.

This rearrangement joins TRBV7-2 to TRBJ1-2; perhaps TRBD1 as D (6 bases). V shed 7 bases and J shed 5 bases, with 17 bases lying between them. Looked up from germline, CDR1 is SGHTA and CDR2 is FQGNSA. CDR3 length equals 14 residues. In DNA, the CDR3 is TGTGCCAGCAACCTTGGGGCACAGGGTTATGGCTACACCTTC. Translation: CASNLGAQGYGYTF.

CDR3 sequence reads: CASTRGGSGEKLFF. CDR3 nucleotide sequence: TGTGCCAGCACCCGGGGGGGATCTGGGGAAAAACTGTTTTTT. The chain carries TRBV28 and TRBJ1-4; TRBD1 is a possible D gene (5 bases). The CDR3 is made up of 14 amino acids. Germline lookup yields CDR1 MDHEN and CDR2 SYDVKM. Between the trimmed V and J ends, which lost 7 bases and 8 bases, there was a span of 17 bases.

The chain combines TRBV7-9 with TRBJ2-1; 7 bases fit TRBD1. Germline loops: CDR1 SEHNR, CDR2 FQNEAQ (reference sequence). Trimming cost V 5 bases and J 1 base; bases outside gene matches: 5. This CDR3 region has 15 residues. The CDR3 DNA follows: TGTGCCAGCAGCGTGGGACAGACTTCCTACAATGAGCAGTTCTTC. It specifies CASSVGQTSYNEQFF.

CDR3 protein: CASTFAGYGERGYGYTF. Here the CDR3 DNA reads TGTGCCAGCACGTTTGCCGGCTACGGGGAGCGAGGGTATGGCTACACCTTC. This rearrangement joins TRBV7-8 to TRBJ1-2; the D is unclear. The germline CDR1 and CDR2 sequences are SGHVS and FQNEAQ. Trimming left V 7 bases short and J 5 bases short, with 26 bases between. The CDR3 sequence is 17 residues long.

The chain couples TRBV7-3 to TRBJ1-2, with 8 nucleotides matching TRBD1. This CDR3 has 16 amino acids. Germline V gives CDR1 SGHTA, CDR2 FQGTGA. V was clipped by 4 bases and J by 4 bases; unmatched bases: 11. The CDR3 protein is CASSSNPGTGSYGYTF. CDR3 in DNA: TGTGCCAGCAGCTCTAACCCTGGGACAGGCTCCTATGGCTACACCTTC.

The CDR3 DNA sequence: TGTGCCAGCAGCTTACAGGGGTCGAGGGGCAATGAGCAGTTCTTC. Translating it yields CASSLQGSRGNEQFF. This chain joins TRBV7-9 and TRBJ2-1; weak D call: TRBD1 (6 bases). Germline lookup yields CDR1 SEHNR and CDR2 FQNEAQ (reference sequence). The V end was cut by 2 bases, the J end by 6 bases, with 14 bases between. The CDR3 runs 15 residues.

The chain joins TRBV7-2 to TRBJ2-7, with TRBD2 matching 8 bases. The CDR3 sequence is 16 residues long. The V gene's germline CDR1 is SGHTA and CDR2 FQGNSA. The junction had 5 bases not matched to a gene; V was cut back by 1 base and J by 0 bases. The CDR3: CASSLVPSGSSYEQYF. In nucleotides, the CDR3 is TGTGCCAGCAGCTTAGTACCTAGCGGGTCCTCCTACGAGCAGTACTTC.